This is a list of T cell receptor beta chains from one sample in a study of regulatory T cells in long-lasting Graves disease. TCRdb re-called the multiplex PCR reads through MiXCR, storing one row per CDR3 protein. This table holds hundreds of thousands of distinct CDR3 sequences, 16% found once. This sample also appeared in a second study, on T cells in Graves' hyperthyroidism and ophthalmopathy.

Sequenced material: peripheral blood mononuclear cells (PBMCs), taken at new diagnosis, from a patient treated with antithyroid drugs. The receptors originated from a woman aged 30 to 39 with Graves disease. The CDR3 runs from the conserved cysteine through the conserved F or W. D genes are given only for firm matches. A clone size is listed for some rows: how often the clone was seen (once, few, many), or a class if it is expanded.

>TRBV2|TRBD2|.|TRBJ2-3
CASISSGLAGGDTQYF
TGTGCCAGCATTTCTTCGGGACTAGCGGGAGGAGATACGCAGTATTTT
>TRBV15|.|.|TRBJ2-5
CATLGTLGEETQYF
TGTGCCACCTTAGGGACATTGGGTGAAGAGACCCAGTACTTC
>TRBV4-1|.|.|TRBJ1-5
CASSQGDFNQPQHF
TGCGCCAGCAGCCAAGGGGATTTCAATCAGCCCCAGCATTTT
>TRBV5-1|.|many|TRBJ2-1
CASSKGTSADNEQFF
TGCGCCAGCAGCAAAGGGACAAGCGCGGACAATGAGCAGTTCTTC
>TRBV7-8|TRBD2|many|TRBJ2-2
CASSLAAGGSRELFF
TGTGCCAGCAGCTTGGCTGCGGGAGGGAGTAGGGAGCTGTTTTTT
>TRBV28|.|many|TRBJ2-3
CASTNLEGIDTQYF
TGTGCCAGCACCAACCTGGAGGGTATAGATACGCAGTATTTT
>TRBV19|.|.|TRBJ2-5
CASSIGQQETQYF
TGTGCCAGTAGTATTGGACAGCAAGAGACCCAGTACTTC
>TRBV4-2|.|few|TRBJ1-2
CASSHREGGRTDDGYTF
TGTGCCAGCAGCCACCGGGAGGGGGGCCGAACAGATGATGGCTACACCTTC
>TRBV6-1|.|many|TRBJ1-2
CASSEGQGYTF
TGTGCCAGCAGCGAAGGGCAAGGCTACACCTTC
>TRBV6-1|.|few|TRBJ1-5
CASSESGSNQPQHF
TGTGCCAGCAGTGAATCAGGAAGCAATCAGCCCCAGCATTTT
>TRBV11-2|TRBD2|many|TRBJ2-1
CASSLDYLAGGPSQFF
TGTGCCAGCAGCTTAGACTATCTAGCGGGAGGGCCGTCGCAGTTCTTC
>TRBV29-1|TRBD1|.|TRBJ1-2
CSVYTRDRPDRGYTF
TGCAGCGTCTATACCCGGGACAGGCCAGACCGGGGCTACACCTTC